The source of this T cell receptor beta chain is a study of blood T cell repertoires in COVID-19. Study-wide context: COVID-19 samples from acute and convalescent phases originated in the United States, Italy and Spain. Sources were T cells, B-cell-depleted T cells, or PBMCs; the material itself was cDNA or gDNA.

Under the authors' procedure: Amplification with reference gene primers provided the estimates of nucleated cell counts. Produced via immunoSEQ multiplex PCR; TCRdb's table is partial and in-frame only. V and J calls and clone size are those listed in that table; D and trimming were worked out from the DNA. The data contain around 160,000 clones, approximately 85% of them singletons. Seattle enrolled patients during active infection and tracked them longitudinally. Germline V gene data show CDR1 as SNHLY and CDR2 as FYNNEI. Trimming stripped 6 bases from V and 0 bases from J, with 15 bases between. The CDR3 has 16 residues.

The rearrangement joins TRBV2 to TRBJ2-4; D is unclear. The specimen was peripheral blood. This receptor was obtained from an older woman with COVID-19, enrolled during active disease. CDR3 sequence: CASRRMSGVAKNIQYF. The CDR3 DNA reads as TGTGCCAGCAGGAGGATGTCTGGAGTAGCCAAAAACATTCAGTACTTC.